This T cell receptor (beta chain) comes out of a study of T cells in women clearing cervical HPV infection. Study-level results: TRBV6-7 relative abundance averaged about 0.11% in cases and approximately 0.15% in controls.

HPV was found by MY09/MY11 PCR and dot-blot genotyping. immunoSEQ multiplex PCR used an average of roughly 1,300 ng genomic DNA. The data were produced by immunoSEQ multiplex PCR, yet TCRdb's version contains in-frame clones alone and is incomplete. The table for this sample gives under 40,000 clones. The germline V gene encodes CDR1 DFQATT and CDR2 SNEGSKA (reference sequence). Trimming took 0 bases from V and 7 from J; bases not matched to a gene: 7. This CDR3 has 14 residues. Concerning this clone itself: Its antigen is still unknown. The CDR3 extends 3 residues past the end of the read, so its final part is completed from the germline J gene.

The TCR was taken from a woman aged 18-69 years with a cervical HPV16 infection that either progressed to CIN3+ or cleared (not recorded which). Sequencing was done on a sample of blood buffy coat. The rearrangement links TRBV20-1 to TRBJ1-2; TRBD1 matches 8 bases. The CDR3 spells CSARDQDREGGYTF. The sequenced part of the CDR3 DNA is TGCAGTGCTAGAGATCAGGACAGGGAGGGTGGC.